The 20 T cell receptor beta chains below were found in one sample sequenced in a study of CD8+CD57+ T cells in acquired aplastic anemia. Genomic DNA, the template, was used for profiling of the TCR beta VDJ and CDR3. In TCRdb, the reads were re-called with MiXCR into one record per CDR3 protein. The table has fewer than 85,000 distinct CDR3 sequences, about three quarters seen once. Whoever was chosen for sequencing had shown CD8+CD57+ cell expansion by flow cytometry. The sequenced sample consisted of sorted CD4+, CD8+, or CD8+CD57+ T cells (not recorded which) from PBMCs. These TCRs come from a human donor with aplastic anemia.

The rearrangement uses TRBV19 and TRBJ1-6; D is uncertain. Per the germline V gene, CDR1 is LNHDA and CDR2 is SQIVND (reference sequence). The CDR3 sequence is 13 residues long. V was cut by 3 bases and J by 7 bases, with 7 bases left in between. CDR3 amino acids: CASSMGKNSPLHF. The DNA for the CDR3 is TGTGCCAGTAGTATGGGCAAAAATTCACCCCTCCACTTT. Full variable domain (outside the CDR3, taken from reference TRBV19 and TRBJ1-6): DGGITQSPKYLFRKEGQNVTLSCEQNLNHDAMYWYRQDPGQGLRLIYYSQIVNDFQKGDIAEGYSVSREKKESFPLTVTSAQKNPTAFYLCASSMGKNSPLHFGNGTRLTVT.

The gene calls are TRBV11-2 and TRBJ2-3; no reliable D call. Germline values: CDR1 SGHAT, CDR2 FQNNGV. This CDR3 is built from 11 residues. V lost 5 bases and J lost 15, with 15 bases in between. DNA of the CDR3: TGTGCCAGCAGCATTAGATCTCGGCAATATTTT. The encoded protein is CASSIRSRQYF.

The rearrangement uses TRBV7-2 and TRBJ1-3; D uncertain. V was clipped by 4 bases and J by 1 base, with 5 bases between them. The CDR3 covers 13 residues. The V gene's germline CDR1 is SGHTA and CDR2 FQGNSA. The CDR3 is CASSYISGNTIYF. CDR3 sequence (DNA): TGTGCCAGCAGCTATATATCTGGAAACACCATATATTTT.

This chain joins TRBV19 and TRBJ2-7, with a tentative D call TRBD2 (6 bases). The CDR3 has 15 residues. From germline, CDR1 is LNHDA and CDR2 SQIVND (reference sequence). The ends were cut back, 4 bases at V and 3 bases at J, with 16 bases in the middle. CDR3 DNA sequence: TGTGCCAGTAGTACAAACCGGGACGGGAGCTACGAGCAGTACTTC. Translating gives CASSTNRDGSYEQYF.

The chain joins TRBV20-1 to TRBJ2-1; 11 nucleotides agree with TRBD2. The CDR3 extends over 14 amino acids. The germline V gene encodes CDR1 DFQATT and CDR2 SNEGSKA (reference sequence). The J segment lost 4 bases and the V segment lost 6 bases, leaving 5 bases of the junction unmatched. The CDR3 reads CSAIGTSGYNEQFF. For the CDR3, the DNA is TGCAGTGCAATTGGGACTAGCGGATACAATGAGCAGTTCTTC.

V and J are TRBV6-1 and TRBJ2-7; D might be TRBD1 (6 bases). CDR1 and CDR2 (germline): MNHNS, SASEGT. Trimming cost V 3 bases and J 7 bases, with 10 bases left between them. The length of the CDR3 is 12 residues. Here the CDR3 reads CASSETGWEQYF. CDR3 nucleotide sequence: TGTGCCAGCAGTGAGACAGGTTGGGAGCAGTACTTC.

The V and J genes are TRBV10-3 and TRBJ2-5; 10 positions agree with TRBD2. CDR1 is ENHRY, CDR2 SYGVKD, per germline. V dropped 4 bases and J dropped 4; count of bases not matched to a gene: 6. The CDR3 runs to 15 residues. CDR3 bases: TGTGCCATCAGTGGACTAGCGGGCGGGGGAGAGACCCAGTACTTC. It specifies CAISGLAGGGETQYF.

The J gene is TRBJ1-1, the V gene TRBV6-5; D is uncertain. There are 14 residues in the CDR3. V lost 0 bases and J 3 bases, leaving 8 bases between the germline ends. In germline, CDR1 is MNHEY, CDR2 SVGAGI. CDR3 nucleotide sequence: TGTGCCAGCAGTTACTCGTCAGCATACACTGAAGCTTTCTTT. Residues: CASSYSSAYTEAFF.

This chain uses TRBV5-1 with TRBJ1-3; a weak D match, TRBD1 (5 bases). V lost 0 bases and J 0 bases, leaving 7 bases between the germline ends. Per the germline V gene, CDR1 is SGHRS and CDR2 is YFSETQ. The CDR3 is 15 residues long. CDR3 nucleotides: TGCGCCAGCAGCTTGGGACAGTTCTCTGGAAACACCATATATTTT. This codes for CASSLGQFSGNTIYF. The full variable domain, with the rest looked up from reference TRBV5-1 and TRBJ1-3, is KAGVTQTPRYLIKTRGQQVTLSCSPISGHRSVSWYQQTPGQGLQFLFEYFSETQRNKGNFPGRFSGRQFSNSRSEMNVSTLELGDSALYLCASSLGQFSGNTIYFGEGSWLTVV.

The chain recombines TRBV7-3 with TRBJ2-5, with 14 bases identical to TRBD2. Matching the DNA end better, TRBJ2-7 makes the J call doubtful. Germline CDR1 is SGHTA and CDR2 is FQGTGA. This CDR3 spans 15 amino acids. Here the CDR3 reads CASSGLAGGLYEQYF. CDR3 DNA: TGTGCCAGCAGTGGACTAGCGGGAGGACTCTACGAGCAGTACTTC.

The table lists this clonotype with a few counts. V is TRBV25-1 and J is TRBJ2-1; TRBD2 matches 9 bases. V dropped 1 base and J dropped 0; count of bases not matched to a gene: 7. The germline V gene has CDR1 MGHDK and CDR2 SYGVNS. The CDR3 sequence is 18 residues long. CDR3 DNA: TGTGCCAGCAGTGAATCGGGTAGCGGGGGCTACTCCTACAATGAGCAGTTCTTC. This translates into CASSESGSGGYSYNEQFF.

The chain carries TRBV6-1 and TRBJ2-7; 11 bases are a match to TRBD2. The J call may be incorrect, as the DNA end agrees better with TRBJ2-5. The CDR3 consists of 14 residues. CDR1 and CDR2 (germline): MNHNS, SASEGT. The CDR3 nucleotides are TGTGCCAGCAGCCGGGGACTAGCGGAAGAGACCCAGTACTTC. It yields the protein CASSRGLAEETQYF.

The V gene is TRBV24-1, the J gene TRBJ2-5; D remains ambiguous. Trimming took off 5 bases at V and 5 bases at J, with 11 bases between the two ends. The CDR3 contains 13 residues. Germline assignment: CDR1 KGHDR and CDR2 SFDVKD. The DNA of the CDR3 is TGTGCCACCAGTGTGGTAGGGCGGGAGACCCAGTACTTC. This translates into CATSVVGRETQYF.

The rearrangement joins TRBV5-1 to TRBJ2-5, with D unresolved. The germline CDR1 and CDR2 sequences are SGHRS and YFSETQ. Deletions cut 4 bases from V and 10 bases from J, with 11 bases between. The CDR3 runs 11 residues. The CDR3 spells CASSEDVSQYF. DNA of the CDR3: TGCGCCAGCAGCGAGGACGTCAGCCAGTACTTC.

The V call is TRBV15, the J call TRBJ2-1, with 13 bases fitting TRBD2. The V and J ends lost 3 bases and 2 bases, in that order; junction bases with no gene match: 1. The CDR3 length is 16 residues. The germline CDR1 and CDR2 sequences are LNHNV and YYDKDF (reference sequence). CDR3 nucleotide sequence: TGTGCCACCAGCAGGACTAGCGGGAGGCCCTACAATGAGCAGTTCTTC. This codes for CATSRTSGRPYNEQFF. The complete variable domain, with remaining parts taken from reference TRBV15 and TRBJ2-1, reads DAMVIQNPRYQVTQFGKPVTLSCSQTLNHNVMYWYQQKSSQAPKLLFHYYDKDFNNEADTPDNFQSRRPNTSFCFLDIRSPGLGDTAMYLCATSRTSGRPYNEQFFGPGTRLTVL.

This chain links TRBV15 with TRBJ1-5, with D perhaps matching TRBD1 (5 bases). The CDR3 has 13 amino acids. V lost 5 bases to trimming and J lost 9 bases, with 14 bases between them. CDR1 LNHNV and CDR2 YYDKDF come from the germline V gene (reference sequence). CDR3 region: CATSRQGSSPQHF. The CDR3 bases are TGTGCCACCAGCCGTCAGGGTTCTTCGCCCCAGCATTTT.

This chain connects TRBV19 to TRBJ1-2, with 7 positions matching TRBD1. The CDR3 contains 14 residues. V dropped 4 bases and J dropped 5; count of bases not matched to a gene: 7. Germline assignment: CDR1 LNHDA and CDR2 SQIVND (reference sequence). The CDR3 here is CASSTLQTGYGYTF. CDR3 coding DNA: TGTGCCAGTAGTACCCTACAGACAGGGTATGGCTACACCTTC.

This clonotype was detected only a few times. The chain carries TRBV10-3 and TRBJ2-2; 8 bases align to TRBD2. Germline V gene data show CDR1 as ENHRY and CDR2 as SYGVKD. V was clipped by 3 bases and J by 1 base; unmatched bases: 1. This CDR3 comprises 15 residues. The CDR3 bases are TGTGCCATCAGTGACGGGAGGGGGAACACCGGGGAGCTGTTTTTT. Its translation: CAISDGRGNTGELFF.

The chain uses TRBV6-1 and TRBJ2-7; 8 nucleotides align to TRBD1. J gave up 2 bases and V 1 base, and 4 bases lay outside the gene matches. Germline loops: CDR1 MNHNS, CDR2 SASEGT. The CDR3 contains 15 residues. This chain's CDR3 is CASSEEETGAYEQYF. The CDR3 DNA reads TGTGCCAGCAGTGAAGAGGAGACAGGGGCCTACGAGCAGTACTTC.

The chain has TRBV14 and TRBJ1-2, with 8 bases fitting TRBD1. Germline-derived CDR1 and CDR2 are SGHDN and FVKESK. With 4 bases clipped from V and 3 bases from J, the junction kept 7 bases outside the gene matches. The CDR3 loop spans 15 amino acids. CDR3 amino acids: CASSLTGGSYYGYTF. In DNA form, the CDR3 reads TGTGCCAGCAGCCTTACAGGGGGATCCTACTATGGCTACACCTTC.